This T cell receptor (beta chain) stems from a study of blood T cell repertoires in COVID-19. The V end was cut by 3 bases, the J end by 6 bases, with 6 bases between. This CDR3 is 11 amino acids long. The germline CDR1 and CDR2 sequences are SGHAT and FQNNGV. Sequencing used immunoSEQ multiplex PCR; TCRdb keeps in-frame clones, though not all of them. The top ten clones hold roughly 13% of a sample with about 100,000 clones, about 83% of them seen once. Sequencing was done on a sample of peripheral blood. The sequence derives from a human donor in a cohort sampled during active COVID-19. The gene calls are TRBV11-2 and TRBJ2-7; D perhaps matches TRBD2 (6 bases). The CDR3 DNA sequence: TGTGCCAGCAGCTTGGAGGGCGAGCAGTACTTC. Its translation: CASSLEGEQYF.